The 16 T cell receptor beta chains listed next were all sequenced from one sample in a study of shared clonotypes between healthy human individuals. Assay used: immunoSEQ multiplex PCR; TCRdb lists only in-frame clones, some missing. The sample holds hundreds of thousands of clones, 70% to 80% seen once. Sequencing was performed on PBMCs. The receptor source for this set is a middle-aged woman in good health. Some clones in this sample may be carry-over from other donors' samples.

The chain has TRBV19 and TRBJ2-7; 10 bases map to TRBD2. CDR1 and CDR2 from the germline V gene are LNHDA and SQIVND (reference sequence). The CDR3 consists of 13 residues. With 9 bases clipped from V and 3 bases from J, the junction kept 5 bases outside the gene matches. The CDR3 is CASGTSVNYEQYF. CDR3 sequence (DNA): TGTGCCAGCGGGACTAGCGTGAACTACGAGCAGTACTTC.

J is TRBJ2-7 and V is TRBV5-1, with 7 bases matching TRBD2. The J call may be in error: the DNA end matches TRBJ2-5 better. Germline assignment: CDR1 SGHRS and CDR2 YFSETQ. The CDR3 totals 15 residues. The CDR3 bases are TGCGCCAGCAGCTTGGGGCAGCGGGGCCAAGAGACCCAGTACTTC. This gives the protein CASSLGQRGQETQYF.

This clone was seen a handful of times. Other nucleotide sequences from this sample produce the same CDR3. The chain combines TRBV27 with TRBJ1-4; 8 positions agree with TRBD1. Germline trimming cut 6 bases from V and 0 bases from J; bases unmatched to any gene: 9. Germline V gene sequence: CDR1 MNHEY, CDR2 SMNVEV (reference sequence). The CDR3 contains 17 residues. CDR3 in amino acids: CASRRQGSLATNEKLFF. CDR3 bases: TGTGCCAGCAGGAGACAGGGGTCACTTGCAACTAATGAAAAACTGTTTTTT.

The rearrangement uses TRBV19 and TRBJ1-1; TRBD1 agrees at 7 bases. CDR1 and CDR2 (germline): LNHDA, SQIVND (reference sequence). V gave up 9 bases and J gave up 2 bases; unmatched junction bases: 12. The CDR3 totals 15 residues. CDR3 nucleotide sequence: TGTGCCAGCAGTGACCCGGGACAGCCAAACACTGAAGCTTTCTTT. This codes for CASSDPGQPNTEAFF.

The CDR3: CASTPTASRQETQYF. The CDR3 region has the DNA TGTGCCAGTACACCGACGGCGAGCCGCCAAGAGACCCAGTACTTC. The chain employs TRBV28 and TRBJ2-5; D is unclear. The germline CDR1 and CDR2 sequences are MDHEN and SYDVKM. V was cut by 9 bases and J by 1 base, with 18 bases left in between. The CDR3 loop spans 15 amino acids. Complete variable domain (other parts from reference TRBV28 and TRBJ2-5): DVKVTQSSRYLVKRTGEKVFLECVQDMDHENMFWYRQDPGLGLRLIYFSYDVKMKEKGDIPEGYSVSREKKERFSLILESASTNQTSMYLCASTPTASRQETQYFGPGTRLLVL.

The count of this clone is one. V gene TRBV7-9 combines with J gene TRBJ1-4; the D is unclear. From germline, CDR1 is SEHNR and CDR2 FQNEAQ (reference sequence). The CDR3 totals 14 residues. The germline V and J ends were trimmed by 1 base and 8 bases, with 11 bases remaining between them. The CDR3 is CASSLDSVLEKLFF. For the CDR3, the DNA is TGTGCCAGCAGCTTAGATAGCGTTCTAGAAAAACTGTTTTTT.

The V call is TRBV7-2, the J call TRBJ2-3; tentatively, D is TRBD1 or TRBD2 (6 bases each). This CDR3 spans 14 amino acids. V dropped 8 bases and J dropped 5 bases, with 17 bases sitting between them. Germline V gives CDR1 SGHTA, CDR2 FQGNSA. CDR3 sequence (DNA): TGTGCCAGCCCTACCCCCGGAGGGGGAGATACGCAGTATTTT. It specifies CASPTPGGGDTQYF.

This clone was recorded once. The chain has TRBV6-4 and TRBJ2-2; no firm D call. V shed 4 bases and J shed 2 bases, with 11 bases lying between them. There are 15 residues in the CDR3. Germline CDR1 reads MRHNA; CDR2 reads SNTAGT. This CDR3 is CASSVIRYNTGELFF. The CDR3 DNA reads as TGTGCCAGCAGTGTTATCAGATACAACACCGGGGAGCTGTTTTTT.

DNA for the CDR3: TGTGCCACCAGCCTCCGGACTAGCGGGAGTTCGGGGCAGTACTTC. Translated: CATSLRTSGSSGQYF. The chain carries TRBV15 and TRBJ2-7; 13 bases match TRBD2. This CDR3 has 15 amino acids. The germline gives CDR1 LNHNV, CDR2 YYDKDF (reference sequence). With 5 bases clipped from V and 9 bases from J, the junction kept 10 bases outside the gene matches.

This chain links TRBV30 with TRBJ2-2; TRBD1 matches at 8 bases. There are 14 residues in the CDR3. V was clipped by 6 bases and J by 3 bases; unmatched bases: 6. Per germline, CDR1 GTSNPN and CDR2 SVGIG (reference sequence). This CDR3 reads CACRRGLDTGELFF. Here the CDR3 DNA reads TGTGCCTGCCGCAGGGGGCTGGACACCGGGGAGCTGTTTTTT. Looking up the rest from reference TRBV30 and TRBJ2-2 gives the full variable domain: SQTIHQWPATLVQPVGSPLSLECTVEGTSNPNLYWYRQAAGRGLQLLFYSVGIGQISSEVPQNLSASRPQDRQFILSSKKLLLSDSGFYLCACRRGLDTGELFFGEGSRLTVL.

CDR3 loop: CASSLDASGRAGEQYF. In DNA form, the CDR3 reads TGTGCCAGCAGCTTAGACGCTAGCGGGAGGGCCGGGGAGCAGTACTTC. V and J are TRBV7-2 and TRBJ2-7; 12 bases are shared with TRBD2. The CDR3 has 16 amino acids. J lost 7 bases, V lost 1 base, and 8 bases had no gene match. CDR1 and CDR2 (germline): SGHTA, FQGNSA.

The chain links TRBV6-6 to TRBJ1-1, with TRBD1 matching over 9 bases. The junction had 11 bases not matched to a gene; V was cut back by 5 bases and J by 4 bases. The CDR3 is made up of 16 amino acids. The germline V gene encodes CDR1 MNHNY and CDR2 SVGAGI (reference sequence). CDR3 in DNA: TGTGCCAGCAGTCATCAACGGACAGGGGCCAGCACTGAAGCTTTCTTT. Protein product: CASSHQRTGASTEAFF.

For this clone: A much bigger clone sits one base away, suggesting this may be a read error. This chain joins TRBV25-1 and TRBJ2-5, with 10 bases that match TRBD1. The last part of the DNA fits TRBJ2-7 better; the J call may be wrong. The CDR3 runs 17 residues. Germline V gene data show CDR1 as MGHDK and CDR2 as SYGVNS. The CDR3 region has the DNA TGTGCCAGCAGTGAAATGGGGACAGGGGAAATAAACTACGAGCAGTACTTC. Amino acids: CASSEMGTGEINYEQYF.

The chain joins TRBV30 to TRBJ1-5; TRBD1 agrees at 8 bases. CDR3 length equals 12 residues. V shed 5 bases, J shed 6 bases, and the junction held 3 bases outside the gene matches. The germline V gene has CDR1 GTSNPN and CDR2 SVGIG (reference sequence). The DNA for the CDR3 is TGTGCCTGGGGACAGGGTTTTCAGCCCCAGCATTTT. Its protein is CAWGQGFQPQHF.

This rearrangement joins TRBV27 to TRBJ2-2, with TRBD2 matching over 16 bases. CDR1 is MNHEY and CDR2 is SMNVEV in the germline V gene (reference sequence). The CDR3 spans 21 residues. V was clipped by 0 bases and J by 4 bases; unmatched bases: 11. The CDR3 DNA is TGTGCCAGCAGTTTATCACCACCGGGACTAGCGGGAGGGCCCATCACCGGGGAGCTGTTTTTT. This encodes CASSLSPPGLAGGPITGELFF.

This chain connects TRBV25-1 to TRBJ1-1; D gene uncertain. V lost 4 bases and J lost 0, with 12 bases in between. The CDR3 runs 15 residues. CDR1 and CDR2 from the germline V gene are MGHDK and SYGVNS. In DNA, the CDR3 is TGTGCCAGCAGTGGGGGTGGTGGGATGAACACTGAAGCTTTCTTT. It is translated as CASSGGGGMNTEAFF.